This T cell receptor (beta chain) was recovered during a study of shared clonotypes between healthy human individuals. The CDR3 runs 14 residues. Looked up from germline, CDR1 is ENHRY and CDR2 is SYGVKD. The ends lost 10 bases at V and 5 bases at J; junction bases unmatched: 5. TCRdb keeps only in-frame clones here, not all; method: immunoSEQ multiplex PCR. The data show millions of clones, about 95% seen once. It was CD45RO-negative cells, positively selected for CCR7, that made up naive CD8 cells, with terminally differentiated effector memory CD45RA+ cells excluded. The chain combines TRBV10-3 with TRBJ2-1; 13 bases are a match to TRBD2. The source material was naive CD8+ T cells sorted from blood. The TCR was taken from a man younger than 35 in good health. CDR3 region: CATRGTSGNNEQFF. The CDR3 coding sequence is TGTGCCACCCGAGGGACTAGCGGGAACAATGAGCAGTTCTTC.